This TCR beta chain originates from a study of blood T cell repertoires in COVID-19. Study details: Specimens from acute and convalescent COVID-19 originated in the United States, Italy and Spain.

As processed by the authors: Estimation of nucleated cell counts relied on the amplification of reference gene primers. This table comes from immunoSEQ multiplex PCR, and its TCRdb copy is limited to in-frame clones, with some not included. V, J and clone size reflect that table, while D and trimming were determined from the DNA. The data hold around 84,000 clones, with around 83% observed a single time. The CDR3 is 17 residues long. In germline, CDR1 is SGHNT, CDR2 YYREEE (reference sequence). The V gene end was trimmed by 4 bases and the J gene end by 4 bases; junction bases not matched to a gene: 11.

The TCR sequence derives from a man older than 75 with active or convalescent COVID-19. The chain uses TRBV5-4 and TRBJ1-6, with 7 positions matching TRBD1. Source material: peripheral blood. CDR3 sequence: CASSTSSGTVYNSPLHF. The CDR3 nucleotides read TGTGCCAGCAGCACCTCGTCCGGGACAGTTTATAATTCACCCCTCCACTTT.